This entry describes one TCR beta chain. Its antigen remains unidentified. Using a J-beta primer mix together with a sample-barcoded 5' primer, a second PCR was run for roughly 6 to 12 cycles. A single record per CDR3 protein comes from TCRdb applying MiXCR to the 5' RACE reads. The sample has 1.5 million to 2 million distinct CDR3 sequences; around 50% are singletons. Germline V gene data show CDR1 as LGHNA and CDR2 as YSLEER. Trimming pared 0 bases from V and 7 bases from J, leaving 18 bases between. The CDR3 has 16 amino acids. The data belong to a study of blood T cells in healthy people across ages. Regarding the study as a whole: Observed TCR beta diversity per million T cells went down as age went up. This fall followed a roughly linear course with age.

The TCR comes from a woman aged 40 to 55 in good health. V is TRBV4-3 and J is TRBJ1-1; D is perhaps TRBD1 (6 bases). Sequenced input: blood. CDR3 coding DNA: TGCGCCAGCAGCCAAGAAGGGGGGGAGAAGCACGATGAAGCTTTCTTT. This codes for CASSQEGGEKHDEAFF.